What follows is one T cell receptor (beta chain) and its context. How the authors handled the data: Amplification from reference gene primers served as the basis for estimated nucleated cell counts. Here immunoSEQ multiplex PCR was the method, and the copy in TCRdb shows in-frame clones only, minus some. V, J and clone size derive from that table, while D and trimming were established from the DNA sequence. The data show 200,000 or so clones, around nine tenths seen once. From germline, CDR1 is MNHEY and CDR2 SVGAGI. This CDR3 is built from 13 residues. The V gene lost 6 bases and the J gene lost 5 bases, with 11 bases spanning the gap. The sample originates from a study of blood T cell repertoires in COVID-19. Turning to the study itself: Samples of COVID-19 (acute and convalescent) were obtained from the United States, Italy and Spain. PBMCs, B-cell-depleted T cells, or T cells provided the cDNA or gDNA that made up the material.

This TCR was recovered from a man aged 70-80 years with active or convalescent COVID-19. The sequencing input was peripheral blood. This chain connects TRBV6-5 to TRBJ1-3; D uncertain. CDR3 DNA sequence: TGTGCCAGCAGGCCAGTGTCACGAAACACCATATATTTT. This translates into CASRPVSRNTIYF.